These 3 T cell receptor beta chains were all obtained from the same sample, sequenced in a study of T-cell reconstitution after alpha-beta-depleted transplantation in children. During its preparation, the TCRbeta library received unique molecular identifiers. One entry per CDR3 protein results from TCRdb running MiXCR on the PCR reads. The sample contains around 400,000 distinct CDR3 sequences, about a tenth of which appear only once. Sample: PBMCs from the stem cell graft donor, taken from the stem cell graft. Receptors were obtained from a human donor who donated a stem cell graft to a child with acute myeloid leukemia.

J is TRBJ1-4 and V is TRBV7-9, with D perhaps matching TRBD1 (6 bases). The germline V gene has CDR1 SEHNR and CDR2 FQNEAQ (reference sequence). V was pared by 6 bases and J by 4 bases, with 18 bases between. CDR3 length: 16 amino acids. The CDR3 here is CASRPSFGQRNEKLFF. The CDR3 coding sequence is TGTGCCAGCAGACCCTCCTTTGGACAGCGTAATGAAAAACTGTTTTTT. Based on the CDR3 plus reference TRBV7-9 and TRBJ1-4, the full variable domain is DTGVSQNPRHKITKRGQNVTFRCDPISEHNRLYWYRQTLGQGPEFLTYFQNEAQLEKSRLLSDRFSAERPKGSFSTLEIQRTEQGDSAMYLCASRPSFGQRNEKLFFGSGTQLSVL.

The table lists this clonotype with a few counts. This chain links TRBV25-1 with TRBJ2-1, with TRBD1 identical over 9 bases. The CDR3 is 12 amino acids. The J segment lost 7 bases and the V segment lost 6 bases, leaving 1 base of the junction unmatched. Germline assignment: CDR1 MGHDK and CDR2 SYGVNS. The CDR3 sequence is CASRQGANEQFF. In DNA, the CDR3 is TGTGCCAGCAGACAGGGGGCGAATGAGCAGTTCTTC.

This clonotype occurred a few times. The chain couples TRBV4-2 to TRBJ2-3; 9 bases agree with TRBD2. CDR3 length: 18 residues. CDR1 LGHNA and CDR2 YNFKEQ come from the germline V gene. Trimming took 0 bases from V and 1 from J; bases not matched to a gene: 8. The CDR3, as DNA: TGTGCCAGCAGCCAAGATCAGCCGAGCGGGGGGCGCACAGATACGCAGTATTTT. It yields the protein CASSQDQPSGGRTDTQYF.